This T cell receptor beta chain came from a study of blood T cell repertoires in COVID-19. Study information: Acute and convalescent COVID-19 samples came from the United States, Italy and Spain.

The V gene's germline CDR1 is LGHNT and CDR2 FRNRAP. The junction had 13 bases not matched to a gene; V was cut back by 2 bases and J by 1 base. This CDR3 has 18 residues. Some clones are missing from TCRdb's copy, which holds only in-frame ones; the method was immunoSEQ multiplex PCR. The sample has about 260,000 clones, about 89% seen once; the top ten hold approximately 9.4%. This chain joins TRBV12-5 and TRBJ2-7, with TRBD1 identical over 8 bases. The sequence was collected from a man in his forties who had recovered from COVID-19. Specimen: peripheral blood. CDR3 sequence reads: CASGLKVLGQGISYEQYF. The CDR3, as DNA: TGTGCTAGTGGTTTGAAGGTACTCGGACAGGGTATATCCTACGAGCAGTACTTC.